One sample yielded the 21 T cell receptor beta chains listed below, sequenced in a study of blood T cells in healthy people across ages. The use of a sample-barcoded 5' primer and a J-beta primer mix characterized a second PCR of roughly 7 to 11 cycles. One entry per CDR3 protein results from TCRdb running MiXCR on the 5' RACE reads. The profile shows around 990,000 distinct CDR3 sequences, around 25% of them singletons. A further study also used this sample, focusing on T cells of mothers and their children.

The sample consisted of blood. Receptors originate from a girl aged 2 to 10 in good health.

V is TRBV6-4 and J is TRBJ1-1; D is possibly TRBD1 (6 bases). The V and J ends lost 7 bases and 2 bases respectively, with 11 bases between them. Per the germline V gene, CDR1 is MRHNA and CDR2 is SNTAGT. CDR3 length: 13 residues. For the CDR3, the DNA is TGTGCCAGCAAGAGGACAGCCAACACTGAAGCTTTCTTT. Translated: CASKRTANTEAFF.

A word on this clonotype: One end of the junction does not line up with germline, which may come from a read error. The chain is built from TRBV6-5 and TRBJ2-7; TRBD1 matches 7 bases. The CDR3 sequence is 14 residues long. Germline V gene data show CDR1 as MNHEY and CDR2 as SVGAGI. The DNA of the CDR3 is TGTGCCAGCAGTTGGGGACAGATCAAATACGGGCAGTACTTC. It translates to CASSWGQIKYGQYF.

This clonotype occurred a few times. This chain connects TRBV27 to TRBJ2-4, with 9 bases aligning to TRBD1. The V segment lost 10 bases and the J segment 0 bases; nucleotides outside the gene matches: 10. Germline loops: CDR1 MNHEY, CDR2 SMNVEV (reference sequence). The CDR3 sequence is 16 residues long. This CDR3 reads CATQQGASVAKNIQYF. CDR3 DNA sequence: TGTGCCACACAACAGGGGGCGAGCGTAGCCAAAAACATTCAGTACTTC.

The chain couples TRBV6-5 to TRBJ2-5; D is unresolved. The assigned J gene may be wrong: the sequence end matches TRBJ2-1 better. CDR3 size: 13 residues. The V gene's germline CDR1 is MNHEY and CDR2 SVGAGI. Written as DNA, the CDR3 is TGTGCCAGCAGTTACTCGAATGAGGTGGGGCAGTTCTTC. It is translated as CASSYSNEVGQFF.

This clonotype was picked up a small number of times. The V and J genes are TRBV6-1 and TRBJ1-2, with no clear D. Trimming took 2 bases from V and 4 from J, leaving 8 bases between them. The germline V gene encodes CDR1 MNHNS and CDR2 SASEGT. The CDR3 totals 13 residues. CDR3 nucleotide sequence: TGTGCCAGCAGTGAAAGCGCAGTCTATGGCTACACCTTC. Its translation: CASSESAVYGYTF.

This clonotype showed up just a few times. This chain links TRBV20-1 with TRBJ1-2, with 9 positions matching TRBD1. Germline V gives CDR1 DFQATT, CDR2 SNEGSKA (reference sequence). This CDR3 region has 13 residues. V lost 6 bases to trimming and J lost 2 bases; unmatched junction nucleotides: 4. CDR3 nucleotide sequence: TGCAGTGCGCGGGACAGGGCGAACTATGGCTACACCTTC. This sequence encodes CSARDRANYGYTF.

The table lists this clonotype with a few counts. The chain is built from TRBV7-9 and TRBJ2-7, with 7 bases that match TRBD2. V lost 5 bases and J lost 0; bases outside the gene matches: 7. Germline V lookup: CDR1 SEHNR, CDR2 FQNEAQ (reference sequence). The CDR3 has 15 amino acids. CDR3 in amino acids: CASSHGGGSSYEQYF. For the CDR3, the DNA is TGTGCCAGCAGCCACGGCGGGGGAAGCTCCTACGAGCAGTACTTC.

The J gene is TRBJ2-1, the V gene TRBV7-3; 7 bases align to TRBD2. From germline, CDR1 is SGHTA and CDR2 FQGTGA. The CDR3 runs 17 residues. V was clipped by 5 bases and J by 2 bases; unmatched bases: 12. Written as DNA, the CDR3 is TGTGCCAGCAGCCCAGACTCTAGCGGTTCCACCTACAATGAGCAGTTCTTC. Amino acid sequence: CASSPDSSGSTYNEQFF.

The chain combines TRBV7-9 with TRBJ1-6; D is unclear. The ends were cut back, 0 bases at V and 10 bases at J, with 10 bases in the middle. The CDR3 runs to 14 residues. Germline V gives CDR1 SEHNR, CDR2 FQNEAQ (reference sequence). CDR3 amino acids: CASSLADPGSPLHF. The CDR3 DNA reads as TGTGCCAGCAGCTTAGCGGACCCTGGATCACCCCTCCACTTT.

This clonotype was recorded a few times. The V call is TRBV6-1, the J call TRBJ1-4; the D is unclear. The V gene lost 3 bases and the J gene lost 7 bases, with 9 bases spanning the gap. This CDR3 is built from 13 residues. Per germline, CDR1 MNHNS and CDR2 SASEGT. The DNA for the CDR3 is TGTGCCAGCAGTGATCCGGTTGCTGAAAAACTGTTTTTT. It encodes CASSDPVAEKLFF.

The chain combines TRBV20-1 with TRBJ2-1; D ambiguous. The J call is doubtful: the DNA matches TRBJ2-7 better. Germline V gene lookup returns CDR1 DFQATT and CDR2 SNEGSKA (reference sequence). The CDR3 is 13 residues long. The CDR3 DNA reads TGCAGTGCTACCGCCTACACGGCCTACGAGCAGTACTTC. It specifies CSATAYTAYEQYF.

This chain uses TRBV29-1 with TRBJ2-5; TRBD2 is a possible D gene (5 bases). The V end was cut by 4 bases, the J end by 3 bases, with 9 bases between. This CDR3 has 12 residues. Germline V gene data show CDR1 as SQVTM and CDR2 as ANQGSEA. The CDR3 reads CSVAKGEETQYF. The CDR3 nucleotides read TGCAGCGTTGCTAAGGGAGAAGAGACCCAGTACTTC.

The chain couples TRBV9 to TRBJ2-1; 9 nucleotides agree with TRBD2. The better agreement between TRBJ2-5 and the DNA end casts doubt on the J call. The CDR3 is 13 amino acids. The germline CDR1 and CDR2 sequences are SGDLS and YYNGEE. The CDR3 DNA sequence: TGTGCCAGCAGCCTCGGACTAGCGACGACCCAGTACTTC. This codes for CASSLGLATTQYF.

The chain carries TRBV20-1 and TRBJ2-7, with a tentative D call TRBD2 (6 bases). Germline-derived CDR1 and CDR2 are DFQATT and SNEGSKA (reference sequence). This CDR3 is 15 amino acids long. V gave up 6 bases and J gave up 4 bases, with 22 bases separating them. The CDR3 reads CSAEGPRRGPYEQYF. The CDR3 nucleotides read TGCAGTGCAGAGGGCCCGCGGAGGGGACCATACGAGCAGTACTTC.

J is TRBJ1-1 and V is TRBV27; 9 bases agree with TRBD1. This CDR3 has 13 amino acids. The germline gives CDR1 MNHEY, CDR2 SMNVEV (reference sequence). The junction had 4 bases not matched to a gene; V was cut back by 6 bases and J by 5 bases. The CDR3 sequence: CASSKGTGTEAFF. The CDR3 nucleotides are TGTGCCAGCAGCAAAGGGACAGGGACTGAAGCTTTCTTT.

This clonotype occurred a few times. CDR3 sequence: CSARDHTDTQYF. In nucleotides, the CDR3 is TGCAGTGCTAGGGACCACACAGATACGCAGTATTTT. The chain has TRBV20-1 and TRBJ2-3, with D uncertain. Per germline, CDR1 DFQATT and CDR2 SNEGSKA (reference sequence). The CDR3 is 12 amino acids. Between the trimmed V and J ends, which lost 3 bases and 2 bases, there was a span of 6 bases.

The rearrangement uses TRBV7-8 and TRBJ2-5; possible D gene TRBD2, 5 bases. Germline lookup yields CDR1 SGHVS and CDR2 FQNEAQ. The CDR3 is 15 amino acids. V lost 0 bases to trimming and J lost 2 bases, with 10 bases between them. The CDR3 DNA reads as TGTGCCAGCAGCTTAGCGGGAGCTTGGCAAGAGACCCAGTACTTC. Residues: CASSLAGAWQETQYF.

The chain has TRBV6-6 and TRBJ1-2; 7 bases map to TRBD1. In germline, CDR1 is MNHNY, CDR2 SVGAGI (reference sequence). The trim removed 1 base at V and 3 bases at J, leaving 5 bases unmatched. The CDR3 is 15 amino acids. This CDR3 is CASSYFRQGHYGYTF. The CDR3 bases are TGTGCCAGCAGTTACTTCAGACAGGGCCACTATGGCTACACCTTC.

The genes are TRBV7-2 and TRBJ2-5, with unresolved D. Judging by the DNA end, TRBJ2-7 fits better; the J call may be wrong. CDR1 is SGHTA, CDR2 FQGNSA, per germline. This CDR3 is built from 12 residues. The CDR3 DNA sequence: TGTGCCAGCAGCGACCCCATGGGCGAGCAGTACTTC. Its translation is CASSDPMGEQYF.

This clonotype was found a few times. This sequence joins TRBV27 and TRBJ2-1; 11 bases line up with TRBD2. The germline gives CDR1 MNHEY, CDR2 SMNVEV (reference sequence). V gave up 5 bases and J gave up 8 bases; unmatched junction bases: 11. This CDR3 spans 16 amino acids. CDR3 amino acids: CASSPLTSGMNYEQFF. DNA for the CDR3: TGTGCCAGCAGTCCCCTGACTAGCGGGATGAATTATGAGCAGTTCTTC.

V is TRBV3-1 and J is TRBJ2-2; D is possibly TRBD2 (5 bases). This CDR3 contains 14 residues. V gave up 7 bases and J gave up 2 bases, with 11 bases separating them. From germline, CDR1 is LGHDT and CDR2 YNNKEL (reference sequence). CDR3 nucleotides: TGTGCCAGCACCGTGGGAGACAACACCGGGGAGCTGTTTTTT. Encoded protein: CASTVGDNTGELFF.